The clone carrying this T cell receptor (beta chain) was seen once. Its target is unknown. This specimen belongs to a study of T cell responses to AZD1222 COVID-19 vaccine. Study-wide results and caveats: The sample set comprised mostly white British donors with more females, and clonal diversity was possibly underestimated.

Analyses pooled second doses at about 4 or about 12 weeks. The CDR3 is made up of 11 amino acids. V lost 0 bases to trimming and J lost 6 bases, with 4 bases between them. CDR1 and CDR2 from the germline V gene are GTSNPN and SVGIG (reference sequence). The data were produced by immunoSEQ multiplex PCR, yet TCRdb's version contains in-frame clones alone and is incomplete. The sample consists of around 140,000 clones, over 85% of them appearing once. V usage is TRBV30 and J usage is TRBJ2-3; unclear D gene. The material was peripheral blood, obtained 28 days after the second AZD1222 dose. The source is an adult who received the AZD1222 COVID-19 vaccine. CDR3 loop: CAWSVLDTQYF. The CDR3 DNA follows: TGTGCCTGGAGTGTACTGGATACGCAGTATTTT.